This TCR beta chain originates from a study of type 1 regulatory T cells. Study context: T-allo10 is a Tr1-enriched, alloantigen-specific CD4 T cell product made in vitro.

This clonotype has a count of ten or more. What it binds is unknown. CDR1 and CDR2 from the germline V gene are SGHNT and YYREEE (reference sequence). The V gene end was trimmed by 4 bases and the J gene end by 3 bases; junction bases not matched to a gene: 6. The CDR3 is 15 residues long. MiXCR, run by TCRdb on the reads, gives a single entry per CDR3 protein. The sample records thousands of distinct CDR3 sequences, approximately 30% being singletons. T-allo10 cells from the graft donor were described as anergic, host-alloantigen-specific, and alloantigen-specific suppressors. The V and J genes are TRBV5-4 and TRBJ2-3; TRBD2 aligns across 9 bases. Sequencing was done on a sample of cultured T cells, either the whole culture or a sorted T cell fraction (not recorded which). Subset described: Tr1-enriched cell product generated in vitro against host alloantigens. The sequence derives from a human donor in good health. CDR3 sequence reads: CASSPHSGRTDTQYF. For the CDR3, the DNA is TGTGCCAGCAGCCCACATAGCGGGAGAACAGATACGCAGTATTTT.